This T cell receptor (beta chain) was sequenced for a study of PD-L1 blockade in urothelial cancer. Turning to the study itself: Individuals in the cohort had been given 0 to 3 earlier chemotherapy regimens. Study-wide points: Lower pretreatment blood TCR clonality, under the median, predicted better survival, researchers reported.

Synthetic TCR analog templates were added to each PCR reaction. Profiling relied on immunoSEQ multiplex PCR, and the TCRdb table lists in-frame clones only, not all of them. The data contain just under 40,000 clones, around 89% of them singletons. Details on this clone: Its specificity is not known.

The V gene's germline CDR1 is LNHDA and CDR2 SQIVND (reference sequence). With 3 bases clipped from V and 2 bases from J, the junction kept 12 bases outside the gene matches. The CDR3 is 17 amino acids. This sequence was found in a man in his 60s with urothelial cancer. The sample consisted of PBMCs, taken around atezolizumab (anti-PD-L1) treatment. V usage is TRBV19 and J usage is TRBJ2-7; 8 nucleotides align to TRBD1. CDR3 in DNA: TGTGCCAGTAGTATCTTATCCGGGACAGGAATTCCCTACGAGCAGTACTTC. Amino acids: CASSILSGTGIPYEQYF.